The 32 T cell receptor beta chains in this list originate from one sample, sequenced in a study of shared clonotypes between healthy human individuals. Method: immunoSEQ multiplex PCR; TCRdb's copy keeps in-frame clones and lacks some. Counted here are about 2.3 million clones, 85% to 95% occurring once; the ten biggest clones make up more than 0.35%. Sequences were obtained from naive CD4+ T cells from PBMCs. Specified subset: CD45RA+ positively selected. All receptors come from a man between 18 and 35 years old in good health. Some clones in this sample may be carry-over from other donors' samples.

The chain carries TRBV7-8 and TRBJ2-7, with D uncertain. Trimming pared 5 bases from V and 3 bases from J, leaving 8 bases between. This CDR3 has 12 amino acids. Germline CDR1 and CDR2: SGHVS and FQNEAQ. As DNA, the CDR3 is TGTGCCAGCAGCCACCTGGTCTACGAGCAGTACTTC. Translation gives CASSHLVYEQYF.

This clone was recorded once. The chain employs TRBV7-7 and TRBJ2-3; D is perhaps TRBD2 (6 bases). In germline, CDR1 is SSHAT, CDR2 FNYEAQ (reference sequence). Trimming took 0 bases from V and 8 from J, leaving 6 bases between them. The CDR3 has 12 amino acids. As DNA, the CDR3 is TGTGCCAGCAGCTTAGCGGGAGGTACGCAGTATTTT. Translated: CASSLAGGTQYF.

J is TRBJ2-1 and V is TRBV7-8; possibly TRBD2 for D (5 bases). Deletions cut 5 bases from V and 10 bases from J, with 12 bases between. Germline V gene lookup returns CDR1 SGHVS and CDR2 FQNEAQ. This CDR3 comprises 12 residues. CDR3 sequence (DNA): TGTGCCAGCAGCCTCCTTAGGAGGGAGCAGTTCTTC. As protein: CASSLLRREQFF.

Comment on this clone: At one boundary the junction diverges from the germline segment, which might be a read error. The chain carries TRBV28 and TRBJ2-2; D may be TRBD1 (6 bases). CDR1 and CDR2 from the germline V gene are MDHEN and SYDVKM. The CDR3 sequence is 15 residues long. The CDR3 nucleotides are TGTGCCAGCAGTCCCAGGACAGCGAATACCGGGGAGCTGTTTTTT. Translated: CASSPRTANTGELFF.

This clone was detected only once. CDR3 sequence: CASSEAPQGARHEQYF. CDR3 bases: TGTGCCAGCAGTGAAGCCCCACAGGGGGCGCGCCACGAGCAGTACTTC. The V gene is TRBV2, the J gene TRBJ2-7; 9 nucleotides align to TRBD1. Germline-derived CDR1 and CDR2 are SNHLY and FYNNEI. The CDR3 covers 16 residues. V trimming: 0 bases; J trimming: 5 bases; junction bases outside the gene matches: 8.

This chain connects TRBV6-5 to TRBJ1-1; TRBD1 agrees at 10 bases. The CDR3 has 16 amino acids. J was trimmed by 8 bases and V by 4 bases; bases with no gene match: 13. The germline CDR1 and CDR2 sequences are MNHEY and SVGAGI. The CDR3 region has the DNA TGTGCCAGCAGTTCCCGCCCTCGACAGGGGGCGGGGGAAGCTTTCTTT. It encodes CASSSRPRQGAGEAFF.

The chain uses TRBV7-9 and TRBJ2-3; 7 bases are shared with TRBD2. Germline trimming cut 1 base from V and 3 bases from J; bases unmatched to any gene: 7. This CDR3 has 16 amino acids. Germline V CDR1 and CDR2: SEHNR, FQNEAQ (reference sequence). Written as DNA, the CDR3 is TGTGCCAGCAGCTTAGGTGGGGCGGGAGCAACAGATACGCAGTATTTT. Amino acids: CASSLGGAGATDTQYF.

CDR3 bases: TGTGCCAGCAGCTTCGATCGGATTCGATACAATGAGCAGTTCTTC. It yields the protein CASSFDRIRYNEQFF. The chain is built from TRBV5-6 and TRBJ2-1; no clear D gene. The germline V gene has CDR1 SGHDT and CDR2 YYEEEE. Trimming removed 2 bases at V and 4 bases at J, with 13 bases between. This CDR3 region has 15 residues. Variable domain in full (rest from reference TRBV5-6 and TRBJ2-1): DAGVTQSPTHLIKTRGQQVTLRCSPKSGHDTVSWYQQALGQGPQFIFQYYEEEERQRGNFPDRFSGHQFPNYSSELNVNALLLGDSALYLCASSFDRIRYNEQFFGPGTRLTVL.

The chain combines TRBV28 with TRBJ2-1; 11 bases align to TRBD2. Germline V gene data show CDR1 as MDHEN and CDR2 as SYDVKM. This CDR3 contains 19 residues. The junction had 10 bases not matched to a gene; V was cut back by 3 bases and J by 0 bases. The CDR3 bases are TGTGCCAGCAGTTTCGTGACTAGCGGGGAGCGATTCTCCTACAATGAGCAGTTCTTC. Amino acids: CASSFVTSGERFSYNEQFF.

This clone appeared a single time. The V and J genes are TRBV21-1 and TRBJ2-2. TRBV21-1 is termed a pseudogene. This CDR3 has 14 amino acids. The CDR3 bases are TGTGCCAGCAGCAAAGTCCCGAACACCGGGGAGCTGTTTTTT. The encoded protein is CASSKVPNTGELFF.

Points on this clone: The same CDR3 also results from other DNA sequences found in this sample. The chain employs TRBV28 and TRBJ1-1, with 7 bases matching TRBD1. The CDR3 extends over 13 amino acids. CDR1 is MDHEN, CDR2 SYDVKM, per germline. After removal of 6 bases from V and 0 bases from J, the junction contained 1 base not matched to a gene. CDR3 bases: TGTGCCAGCAGCAGGGGGATGAACACTGAAGCTTTCTTT. Its protein product is CASSRGMNTEAFF.

The chain recombines TRBV19 with TRBJ1-4; D uncertain. CDR1 is LNHDA and CDR2 is SQIVND in the germline V gene (reference sequence). V lost 0 bases and J 8 bases, leaving 19 bases between the germline ends. There are 17 residues in the CDR3. The CDR3 sequence is CASSIDRAASSSEKLFF. The CDR3 DNA reads TGTGCCAGTAGTATAGATCGGGCAGCCTCTTCGAGCGAAAAACTGTTTTTT.

The rearrangement joins TRBV6-6 to TRBJ1-5; no definite D call. The CDR3 loop spans 13 amino acids. V gave up 6 bases and J gave up 0 bases, with 6 bases separating them. Germline loops: CDR1 MNHNY, CDR2 SVGAGI (reference sequence). CDR3 sequence: CASRFYSNQPQHF. For the CDR3, the DNA is TGTGCCAGCAGATTCTATAGCAATCAGCCCCAGCATTTT.

The rearrangement joins TRBV28 to TRBJ1-4; D might be TRBD1 (5 bases). Germline V CDR1 and CDR2: MDHEN, SYDVKM. This CDR3 comprises 15 residues. V was clipped by 5 bases and J by 8 bases, with 18 bases between them. DNA for the CDR3: TGTGCCAGCAGTCCTCGGGCCCGAGAGGGGGAAAAACTGTTTTTT. It codes for CASSPRAREGEKLFF.

The V gene is TRBV18, the J gene TRBJ2-6; no clear D. The CDR3 has 14 residues. Germline CDR1 and CDR2: KGHSH and LQKENI. V was shortened by 10 bases and J by 0 bases, with 10 bases between the two germline ends. The CDR3 DNA is TGTGCCACCCTAACAGACTCTGGGGCCAACGTCCTGACTTTC. It specifies CATLTDSGANVLTF. Variable domain in full (rest from reference TRBV18 and TRBJ2-6): NAGVMQNPRHLVRRRGQEARLRCSPMKGHSHVYWYRQLPEEGLKFMVYLQKENIIDESGMPKERFSAEFPKEGPSILRIQQVVRGDSAAYFCATLTDSGANVLTFGAGSRLTVL.

The rearrangement joins TRBV7-9 to TRBJ2-4, with unresolved D. CDR1 and CDR2 from the germline V gene are SEHNR and FQNEAQ (reference sequence). Trimming shortened V by 1 base and J by 2 bases, and 9 bases separated the two germline ends. The CDR3 runs 15 residues. This CDR3 is CASSLVVGPKNIQYF. CDR3 sequence (DNA): TGTGCCAGCAGCTTAGTTGTCGGTCCCAAAAACATTCAGTACTTC.

This chain joins TRBV6-4 and TRBJ2-6, with 9 nucleotides matching TRBD2. The CDR3 spans 18 residues. Trimming at V came to 5 bases and at J to 2 bases, leaving 10 bases not matched to a gene. The germline CDR1 and CDR2 sequences are MRHNA and SNTAGT. The CDR3 coding sequence is TGTGCCAGCAGTAGGACTAGCGTGACCTCTCCTGGGGCCAACGTCCTGACTTTC. Its protein product is CASSRTSVTSPGANVLTF.

The J gene is TRBJ2-1, the V gene TRBV12-2; whether TRBD2, the table's D call, matches the DNA was not checked. TRBV12-2 is flagged as a pseudogene. The length of the CDR3 is 14 residues. CDR3 in DNA: TGTGCAAGTCGCCCCTGGGGGAGGCGGAGTGAGCAGTTCTTC. It yields the protein CASRPWGRRSEQFF.

The J gene is TRBJ2-7, the V gene TRBV10-3, with 8 positions matching TRBD1. This CDR3 region has 11 residues. V shed 11 bases, J shed 4 bases, and the junction held 4 bases outside the gene matches. Germline V gene lookup returns CDR1 ENHRY and CDR2 SYGVKD. In DNA form, the CDR3 reads TGTGCCTCCGGACAGGGATACGAGCAGTACTTC. Amino acids: CASGQGYEQYF.

The rearrangement links TRBV6-1 to TRBJ2-5, with TRBD1 identical over 9 bases. In germline, CDR1 is MNHNS, CDR2 SASEGT. This CDR3 has 14 residues. After removal of 10 bases from V and 1 base from J, the junction contained 7 bases not matched to a gene. The CDR3 protein is CAILSTGGQETQYF. CDR3 DNA: TGTGCCATACTGTCGACAGGGGGCCAAGAGACCCAGTACTTC.

The chain links TRBV18 to TRBJ1-1; possibly TRBD1 for D (5 bases). Germline V gives CDR1 KGHSH, CDR2 LQKENI. Trimming removed 4 bases at V and 1 base at J, with 10 bases between. The CDR3 length is 14 residues. CDR3 DNA: TGTGCCAGCTCACGGGGCGGGGAGAACACTGAAGCTTTCTTT. Translated: CASSRGGENTEAFF.

Remarks on this clone: This same CDR3 is encoded by further DNA sequences in the sample. The chain links TRBV28 to TRBJ2-7; D is unclear. Germline V gene data show CDR1 as MDHEN and CDR2 as SYDVKM. The CDR3 is 14 residues long. Trimming cost V 2 bases and J 2 bases, with 10 bases left between them. DNA for the CDR3: TGTGCCAGCAGTTTAGCCGGAACCGCCTACGAGCAGTACTTC. Translating gives CASSLAGTAYEQYF. The full variable domain, in which reference TRBV28 and TRBJ2-7 provide the parts outside the CDR3, is DVKVTQSSRYLVKRTGEKVFLECVQDMDHENMFWYRQDPGLGLRLIYFSYDVKMKEKGDIPEGYSVSREKKERFSLILESASTNQTSMYLCASSLAGTAYEQYFGPGTRLTVT.

This clone was counted a single time. The V and J genes are TRBV19 and TRBJ2-4, with a tentative D call TRBD1 (5 bases). CDR3 length equals 14 residues. Germline CDR1 and CDR2: LNHDA and SQIVND (reference sequence). The V gene lost 2 bases and the J gene lost 9 bases, with 14 bases spanning the gap. The CDR3 DNA is TGTGCCAGTAGTATACAGTCAGGGTATAGCATTCAGTACTTC. Translating it yields CASSIQSGYSIQYF.

V is TRBV5-8 and J is TRBJ1-3; no clear D gene. The CDR3 contains 15 residues. CDR1 is SGHTS, CDR2 YDEGEE, per germline. Trimming removed 1 base from V and 4 bases from J, with 12 bases in between. The DNA for the CDR3 is TGTGCCAGCAGCTTGATACGGGGAAGCGGAAACACCATATATTTT. Its protein is CASSLIRGSGNTIYF.

This clone was seen only once. The V and J genes are TRBV19 and TRBJ2-5, with 9 positions matching TRBD2. The J segment lost 4 bases and the V segment lost 4 bases, leaving 13 bases of the junction unmatched. Germline lookup yields CDR1 LNHDA and CDR2 SQIVND (reference sequence). The CDR3 is 17 amino acids. The CDR3 DNA reads as TGTGCCAGTAGTAAAATAGCGGGAGAGTCGGTGGTAGAGACCCAGTACTTC. It translates to CASSKIAGESVVETQYF.

The chain uses TRBV7-3 and TRBJ2-6; 8 nucleotides align to TRBD1. Germline V lookup: CDR1 SGHTA, CDR2 FQGTGA. The CDR3 has 16 residues. The J segment lost 3 bases and the V segment lost 5 bases, leaving 6 bases of the junction unmatched. CDR3 sequence reads: CASSPGQGFGANVLTF. The CDR3 DNA reads TGTGCCAGCAGCCCCGGACAGGGATTTGGGGCCAACGTCCTGACTTTC.

This sequence joins TRBV10-3 and TRBJ1-2, with unresolved D. Trimming left V 2 bases short and J 4 bases short, with 8 bases between. The germline CDR1 and CDR2 sequences are ENHRY and SYGVKD. The CDR3 totals 13 residues. The CDR3 nucleotides are TGTGCCATCAGTGAGGGAGAGTTCTATGGCTACACCTTC. Amino acids: CAISEGEFYGYTF.

The chain employs TRBV11-2 and TRBJ2-1; TRBD2 matches at 12 bases. Germline CDR1 SGHAT, CDR2 FQNNGV. The CDR3 spans 17 residues. V lost 5 bases to trimming and J lost 2 bases; unmatched junction nucleotides: 7. The CDR3 sequence is CASSLRTSGITYNEQFF. In DNA, the CDR3 is TGTGCCAGCAGCCTGCGGACTAGCGGGATTACCTACAATGAGCAGTTCTTC.

The chain carries TRBV2 and TRBJ2-3; TRBD2 matches 8 bases. The CDR3 is made up of 16 amino acids. Germline lookup yields CDR1 SNHLY and CDR2 FYNNEI. The trim removed 3 bases at V and 1 base at J, leaving 6 bases unmatched. The CDR3 sequence is CASSEIGREGTDTQYF. CDR3 in DNA: TGTGCCAGCAGTGAGATCGGGCGGGAGGGCACAGATACGCAGTATTTT.

This clone came up a few times. This chain connects TRBV7-9 to TRBJ1-1; D is undetermined. CDR1 and CDR2 from the germline V gene are SEHNR and FQNEAQ (reference sequence). Trimming stripped 5 bases from V and 7 bases from J, with 8 bases between. The CDR3 runs 11 residues. The CDR3 reads CASSRLGEAFF. CDR3 nucleotide sequence: TGTGCCAGCAGCCGCCTGGGTGAAGCTTTCTTT.

Regarding this clone: Within the sample, other DNA sequences also encode this same CDR3. The CDR3 protein is CASSPSGTGNTEAFF. The CDR3 DNA is TGTGCCAGCAGCCCCTCCGGGACCGGGAACACTGAAGCTTTCTTT. The chain recombines TRBV7-3 with TRBJ1-1, with D perhaps TRBD1 (5 bases). The V end was cut by 5 bases, the J end by 1 base, with 14 bases between. CDR3 length equals 15 residues. Germline assignment: CDR1 SGHTA and CDR2 FQGTGA.

Points on this clone: This same CDR3 is encoded by further DNA sequences in the sample. V gene TRBV11-3 combines with J gene TRBJ2-1; D not resolved. Germline loops: CDR1 SGHNT, CDR2 YENEEA. Trimming cost V 2 bases and J 7 bases, with 9 bases left between them. This CDR3 is 13 amino acids long. For the CDR3, the DNA is TGTGCCAGCAGCTTATTAGGGCGGAATGAGCAGTTCTTC. The encoded protein is CASSLLGRNEQFF.